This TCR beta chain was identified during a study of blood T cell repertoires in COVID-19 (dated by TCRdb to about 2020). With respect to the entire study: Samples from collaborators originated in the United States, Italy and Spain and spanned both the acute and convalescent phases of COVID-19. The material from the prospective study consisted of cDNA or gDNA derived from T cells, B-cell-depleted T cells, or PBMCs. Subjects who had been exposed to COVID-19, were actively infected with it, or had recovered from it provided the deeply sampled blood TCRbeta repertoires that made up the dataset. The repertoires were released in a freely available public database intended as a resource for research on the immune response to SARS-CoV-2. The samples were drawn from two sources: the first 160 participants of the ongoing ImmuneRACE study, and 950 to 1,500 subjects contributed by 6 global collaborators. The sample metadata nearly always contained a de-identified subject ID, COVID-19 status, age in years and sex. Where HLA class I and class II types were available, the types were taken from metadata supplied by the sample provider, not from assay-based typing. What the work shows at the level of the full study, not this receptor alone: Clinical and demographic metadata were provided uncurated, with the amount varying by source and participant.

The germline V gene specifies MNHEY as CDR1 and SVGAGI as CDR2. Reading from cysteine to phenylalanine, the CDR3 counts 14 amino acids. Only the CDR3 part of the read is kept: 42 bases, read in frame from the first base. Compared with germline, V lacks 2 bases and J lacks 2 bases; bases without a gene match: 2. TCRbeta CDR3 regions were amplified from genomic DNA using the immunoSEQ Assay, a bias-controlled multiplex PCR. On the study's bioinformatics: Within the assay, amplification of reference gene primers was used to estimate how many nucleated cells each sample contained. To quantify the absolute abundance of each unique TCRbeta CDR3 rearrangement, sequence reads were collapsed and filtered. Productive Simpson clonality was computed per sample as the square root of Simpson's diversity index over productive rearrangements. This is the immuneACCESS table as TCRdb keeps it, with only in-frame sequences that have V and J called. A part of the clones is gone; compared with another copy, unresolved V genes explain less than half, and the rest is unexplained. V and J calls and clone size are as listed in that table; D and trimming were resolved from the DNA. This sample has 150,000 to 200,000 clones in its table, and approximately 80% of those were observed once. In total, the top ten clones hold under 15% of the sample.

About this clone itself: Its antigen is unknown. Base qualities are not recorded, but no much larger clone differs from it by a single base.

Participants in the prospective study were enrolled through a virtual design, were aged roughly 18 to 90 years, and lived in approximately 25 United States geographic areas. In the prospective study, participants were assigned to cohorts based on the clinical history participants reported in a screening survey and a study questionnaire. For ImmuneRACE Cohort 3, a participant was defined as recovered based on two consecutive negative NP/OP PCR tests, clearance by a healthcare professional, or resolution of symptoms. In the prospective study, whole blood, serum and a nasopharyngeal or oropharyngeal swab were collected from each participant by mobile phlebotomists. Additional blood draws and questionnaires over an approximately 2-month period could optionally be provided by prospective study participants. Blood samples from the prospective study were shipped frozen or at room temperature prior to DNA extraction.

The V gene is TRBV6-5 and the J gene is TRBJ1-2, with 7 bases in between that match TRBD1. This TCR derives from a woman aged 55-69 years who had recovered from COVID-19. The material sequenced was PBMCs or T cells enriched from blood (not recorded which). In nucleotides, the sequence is TGTGCCAGCAGTTACACGACAGGGAACTATGGCTACACCTTC. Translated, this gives CASSYTTGNYGYTF.